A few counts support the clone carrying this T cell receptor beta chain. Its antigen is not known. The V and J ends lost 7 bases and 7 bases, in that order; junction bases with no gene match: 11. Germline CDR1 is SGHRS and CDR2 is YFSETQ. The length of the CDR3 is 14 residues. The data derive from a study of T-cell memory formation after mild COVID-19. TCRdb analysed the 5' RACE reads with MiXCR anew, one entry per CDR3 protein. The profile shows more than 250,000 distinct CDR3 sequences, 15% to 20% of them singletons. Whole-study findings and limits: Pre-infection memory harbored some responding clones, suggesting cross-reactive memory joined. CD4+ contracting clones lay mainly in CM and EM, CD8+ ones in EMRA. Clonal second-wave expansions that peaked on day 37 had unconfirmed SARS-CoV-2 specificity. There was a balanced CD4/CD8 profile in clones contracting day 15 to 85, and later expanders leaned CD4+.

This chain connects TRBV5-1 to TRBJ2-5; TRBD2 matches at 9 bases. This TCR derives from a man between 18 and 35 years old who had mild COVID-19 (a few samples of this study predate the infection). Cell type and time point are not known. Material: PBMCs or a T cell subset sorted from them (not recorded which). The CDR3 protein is CASVGTSPPGTQYF. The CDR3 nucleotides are TGCGCCAGCGTCGGGACTAGCCCCCCGGGGACCCAGTACTTC.